This note documents a single TCR beta chain sequence. Trimming cost V 2 bases and J 0 bases; bases outside gene matches: 4. Germline lookup yields CDR1 LGHDT and CDR2 YNNKEL (reference sequence). This CDR3 is built from 17 residues. The data stem from a study of blood T cells in healthy people across ages. Through a sample-barcoded 5' primer and a J-beta primer mix, a second PCR was run for about 6 to 11 cycles. TCRdb reanalysed the 5' RACE reads using MiXCR and keeps one entry per CDR3 protein. The sample holds around 1,900,000 distinct CDR3 sequences, more than 35% seen once. The sample comprised blood. This receptor was taken from a human donor in good health. This sequence joins TRBV3-1 and TRBJ2-6; TRBD1 aligns across 7 bases. CDR3 in DNA: TGTGCCAGCAGCCAAACAGGGGCCAACTCTGGGGCCAACGTCCTGACTTTC. This translates into CASSQTGANSGANVLTF.